Given below is one TCR beta chain in context. Its antigen is still unknown. J was trimmed by 4 bases and V by 1 base; bases with no gene match: 11. The CDR3 spans 18 residues. Per the germline V gene, CDR1 is SEHNR and CDR2 is FQNEAQ (reference sequence). The data derive from a study of cytomegalovirus exposure and HLA in healthy donors. Whole-study results and caveats: A few CMV-associated chains proved CMV antigen-specific in vitro. Indistinguishability led to the exclusion of some V segments, TRBV6-2 and TRBV6-3 included.

Primers: 60 Vbeta forward and 13 Jbeta reverse. Generated by immunoSEQ multiplex PCR, the TCRdb table keeps only in-frame clones and is missing some. The sample has 150,000 to 200,000 clones, around 78% seen once. This chain connects TRBV7-9 to TRBJ1-5; 9 positions agree with TRBD1. The receptor's source is a woman aged 40 to 49 in good health and CMV-seronegative. The specimen sequenced was PBMCs. The CDR3 loop is CASSLGLRDREYNQPQHF. As DNA, the CDR3 is TGTGCCAGCAGCTTAGGTTTACGGGACAGGGAATATAATCAGCCCCAGCATTTT.